A selection of T cell receptor beta chains follows, all from one sample in a study of shared clonotypes between healthy human individuals. Repertoires were generated with immunoSEQ multiplex PCR, while TCRdb's copy carries only in-frame clones and drops some. The sample shows millions of clones, roughly 93% of them seen only once. The sequencing input was naive CD4+ T cells from PBMCs. The receptors were sampled from a man aged 18 to 30 in good health. Some clones in this sample may be carry-over from other donors' samples. The CDR3 runs from the conserved cysteine through the conserved F or W. The D gene is left open where the match is weak. Clone size is given for some rows only: seen once, a few or many times, or a class if the clone is expanded.

J gene	CDR3 length	D gene	clone size	V gene	CDR3 DNA	CDR3 protein
TRBJ2-7	16	-	-	TRBV19	TGTGCCACCTCTGATCGCAGGGGCAGGGGCGTCGACGAGCAGTACTTC	CATSDRRGRGVDEQYF
TRBJ2-1	19	TRBD2	-	TRBV4-3	TGCGCCAGCAGCCAAGATGTAAGACGAGGAGCGGGAGGGTACAATGAGCAGTTCTTC	CASSQDVRRGAGGYNEQFF
TRBJ2-1	21	-	-	TRBV6-9	TGTGCCAGCAGATCCCCCTTTTTTTTAGGACAGATACCTCGGACTTACAATGAGCAGTTCTTC	CASRSPFFLGQIPRTYNEQFF
TRBJ2-6	18	-	-	TRBV5-5	TGTGCCAGCAGCTTGATCGCAGGGTCGCCGTCTGGGGCCAACGTCCTGACTTTC	CASSLIAGSPSGANVLTF
TRBJ1-5	13	TRBD1	-	TRBV5-5	TGTGCCAGCAGCATGGACAGGAATCAGCCCCAGCATTTT	CASSMDRNQPQHF
TRBJ1-4	14	-	-	TRBV28	TGTGCCAGCAGTTCCAGGGTTGAGGGTGAAAAACTGTTTTTT	CASSSRVEGEKLFF
TRBJ2-5	12	-	-	TRBV7-9	TGTGCCAGCAGCTTTCGGCGGCAGACCCAGTACTTC	CASSFRRQTQYF
TRBJ1-6	16	TRBD1	-	TRBV30	TGTGCCTTATTGGACAGGACGAGCTCCTATAATTCACCCCTCCACTTT	CALLDRTSSYNSPLHF
TRBJ2-2	14	-	-	TRBV28	TGTGCCAGCAGTTTATCTAGGCGCGCCGGGGAGCTGTTTTTT	CASSLSRRAGELFF
TRBJ1-2	14	-	-	TRBV5-1	TGCGCCAGCAGCCCCGGGGCACTGACTGGTGCCTACACCTTC	CASSPGALTGAYTF
TRBJ1-2	15	-	-	TRBV25-1	TGTGCCAGCAGTGAACCATGGGAATCTAACTATGGCTACACCTTC	CASSEPWESNYGYTF
TRBJ1-5	14	-	few	TRBV19	TGTGCCAGTAGTACAACGTTTGGCAATCAGCCCCAGCATTTT	CASSTTFGNQPQHF
TRBJ2-3	12	-	-	TRBV6-1	TGTGCCAGCAGTGAAGCGTTAGATACGCAGTATTTT	CASSEALDTQYF
TRBJ1-1	14	TRBD1	-	TRBV18	TGTGCCAGCTCAGACGGACAGGGACGGACTGAAGCTTTCTTT	CASSDGQGRTEAFF
TRBJ1-1	14	-	-	TRBV19	TGTGCCAGTAGCACCGGACAGTTCCCTCTTGAAGCTTTCTTT	CASSTGQFPLEAFF
TRBJ2-5	15	-	-	TRBV18	TGTGCCAGCTCACTTACGCCAGGGGCGAGAGAGACCCAGTACTTC	CASSLTPGARETQYF
TRBJ1-5	14	-	-	TRBV18	TGTGCCAGCTCACCACCGGGGGGTTATCAGCCCCAGCATTTT	CASSPPGGYQPQHF
TRBJ2-7	15	TRBD1	-	TRBV28	TGTGCCAGCAGAACTCCGGGACAGGGGTTCCACGAGCAGTACTTC	CASRTPGQGFHEQYF
TRBJ1-1	13	-	few	TRBV10-1	TGCGCCAGCAGCCCGGGGAGGAACACTGAAGCTTTCTTT	CASSPGRNTEAFF
TRBJ2-7	14	-	-	TRBV11-2	TGTGCCAGCAGCTTAGTCTCATCCTCCTACGAGCAGTACTTC	CASSLVSSSYEQYF
TRBJ2-7	13	-	-	TRBV5-4	TGTGCCAGCAGCCGAACAACTCCCTACGAGCAGTACTTC	CASSRTTPYEQYF
TRBJ1-5	14	-	once	TRBV9	TGTGCCAGCAGCGAGGACAGCCGCAATCAGCCCCAGCATTTT	CASSEDSRNQPQHF
TRBJ1-5	20	-	-	TRBV27	TGTGCCAGCAGTTTATTCCCGCCAAGTACCTCCATAGGAAGCAATCAGCCCCAGCATTTT	CASSLFPPSTSIGSNQPQHF
TRBJ2-1	15	-	-	TRBV11-2	TGTGCCAGCAGCTTAGAGGCGGATACACACAATGAGCAGTTCTTC	CASSLEADTHNEQFF
TRBJ2-7	16	TRBD1	-	TRBV10-3	TGTGCCATCAGTCAGACAGGGTTTGCAGACTCCTACGAGCAGTACTTC	CAISQTGFADSYEQYF
TRBJ1-3	13	-	-	TRBV6-5	TGTGCCAGCAGCTTGGGGACTGGAAACACCATATATTTT	CASSLGTGNTIYF
TRBJ1-5	14	-	once	TRBV2	TGTGCCAGCAGTGGAGGGTTAACTTTGCAGCCCCAGCATTTT	CASSGGLTLQPQHF
TRBJ1-3	17	TRBD1	once	TRBV4-1	TGCGCCAGCAGCCAAGGAACAGGGGATTTCTCTGGAAACACCATATATTTT	CASSQGTGDFSGNTIYF
TRBJ1-3	17	-	-	TRBV4-1	TGCGCCAGCAGCCAAGTAGGGCGAAGGGGATCAGGAAACACCATATATTTT	CASSQVGRRGSGNTIYF
TRBJ1-4	16	-	-	TRBV18	TGTGCCAGCTCATCCCGCCAGACCTCAACTAATGAAAAACTGTTTTTT	CASSSRQTSTNEKLFF
TRBJ1-1	15	TRBD1	-	TRBV28	TGTGCCAGCAGTTCCTACGACAGGGGAGGCGCTGAAGCTTTCTTT	CASSSYDRGGAEAFF
TRBJ1-5	15	TRBD1	-	TRBV28	TGTGCCAGCAGTCCCCGGGACAGGGTATATCAGCCCCAGCATTTT	CASSPRDRVYQPQHF
TRBJ1-5	13	-	-	TRBV4-3	TGCGCCAGCAGCCAAGATCGGTTTCAGCCCCAGCATTTT	CASSQDRFQPQHF
TRBJ1-2	13	-	once	TRBV4-2	TGTGCCAGCAGCCAATCCCCGGACTATGGCTACACCTTC	CASSQSPDYGYTF
TRBJ1-1	15	TRBD1	-	TRBV7-6	TGTGCCAGCAGCAAACAGGGGGCTAGGGACACTGAAGCTTTCTTT	CASSKQGARDTEAFF
TRBJ2-3	15	TRBD2	-	TRBV5-1	TGCGCCAGCAGCTTTAGTCGTAGCGGGTCCTATACGCAGTATTTT	CASSFSRSGSYTQYF
TRBJ2-7	15	TRBD1	-	TRBV5-1	TGCGCCAGCAGCTCGACAGGGGCCCTTTCCTACGAGCAGTACTTC	CASSSTGALSYEQYF
TRBJ1-3	15	-	-	TRBV9	TGTGCCAGCAGCCTTAACTGGTTAACTGGAAACACCATATATTTT	CASSLNWLTGNTIYF
TRBJ2-1	15	TRBD2	-	TRBV6-5	TGTGCCAGCAGTTACCGGACTAGCGGGATGGCGGAGCAGTTCTTC	CASSYRTSGMAEQFF
TRBJ2-1	17	TRBD2	-	TRBV5-1	TGCGCCAGCAGCCCGGGGACTAGCGGGTTTTCCTACAATGAGCAGTTCTTC	CASSPGTSGFSYNEQFF
TRBJ2-7	16	-	-	TRBV7-8	TGTGCCAGCAGTTCGGGACACGGGAGGATCAACTACGAGCAGTACTTC	CASSSGHGRINYEQYF
TRBJ2-3	14	TRBD2	once	TRBV4-1	TGCGCCAGCAGTACTAGCGGGACCACAGATACGCAGTATTTT	CASSTSGTTDTQYF
TRBJ2-2	14	TRBD2	-	TRBV6-6	TGTGCCAGCAGTTACACGGCGGGAGGCCGGGAGCTGTTTTTT	CASSYTAGGRELFF
TRBJ1-4	14	-	-	TRBV2	TGTGCCAGCAGTGACTTCGAGGGAAGGGAAAAACTGTTTTTT	CASSDFEGREKLFF
TRBJ1-1	15	-	-	TRBV5-1	TGCGCCAGCCGAGAGAGGGCTGGGGGGGACACTGAAGCTTTCTTT	CASRERAGGDTEAFF
TRBJ2-3	13	-	-	TRBV5-1	TGCGCCAGCAGCTTGGGACGGGAAGATACGCAGTATTTT	CASSLGREDTQYF
TRBJ2-6	17	-	-	TRBV30	TGTGCCTGGAGTGTATACGTGAGGGCCTCTGGGGCCAACGTCCTGACTTTC	CAWSVYVRASGANVLTF
TRBJ2-2	13	-	-	TRBV15	TGTGCCACCAGCAGAGGCAGAACCGGGGAGCTGTTTTTT	CATSRGRTGELFF
TRBJ1-2	16	TRBD1	-	TRBV18	TGTGCCAGCTCACCACCGTATGCGACAGGGGACTATGGCTACACCTTC	CASSPPYATGDYGYTF
TRBJ2-2	19	TRBD1	once	TRBV11-2	TGTGCCAGCAGCTTAGCAGCACACAGGGGGCGGCCGAACACCGGGGAGCTGTTTTTT	CASSLAAHRGRPNTGELFF